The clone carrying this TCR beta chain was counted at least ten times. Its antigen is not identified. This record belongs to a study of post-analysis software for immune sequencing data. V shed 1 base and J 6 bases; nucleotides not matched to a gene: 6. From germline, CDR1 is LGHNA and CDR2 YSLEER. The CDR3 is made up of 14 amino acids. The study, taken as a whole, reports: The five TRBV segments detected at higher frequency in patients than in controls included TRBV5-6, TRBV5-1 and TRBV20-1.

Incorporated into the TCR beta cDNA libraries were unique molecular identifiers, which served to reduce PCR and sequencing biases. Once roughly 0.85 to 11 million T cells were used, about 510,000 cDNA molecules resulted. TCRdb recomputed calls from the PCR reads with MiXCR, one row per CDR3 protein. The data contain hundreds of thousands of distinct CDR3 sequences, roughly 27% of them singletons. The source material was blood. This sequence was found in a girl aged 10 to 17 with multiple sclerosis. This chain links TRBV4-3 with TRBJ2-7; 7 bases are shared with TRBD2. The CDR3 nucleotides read TGCGCCAGCAGCCAAGTCCCAACGGGGGGCGAGCAGTACTTC. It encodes CASSQVPTGGEQYF.